The rows below give T cell receptor beta chains drawn from one sample of a study of cytomegalovirus exposure and HLA in healthy donors. The protocol was immunoSEQ multiplex PCR, while the TCRdb copy is restricted to in-frame clones and leaves out a portion. The table has 150,000 to 200,000 clones, roughly 83% seen once. Sequencing used PBMCs. All receptors come from a male donor in good health and CMV-seropositive. CDR3s include the opening cysteine and the closing phenylalanine or tryptophan. The D gene is left open where the match is weak. Only part of the rows carry a size: once, few, many, or a class if the clone is expanded.

cdr3_aa cdr3_nt j_call clone_size d_call v_call
CASSLEGLGDYEQYF TGTGCCAGCAGCCTAGAAGGACTAGGAGACTACGAGCAGTACTTC TRBJ2-7 NA TRBD2 TRBV6-6
CASSVGGRGAYNEQFF TGTGCCAGCAGCGTAGGCGGGCGGGGGGCGTACAATGAGCAGTTCTTC TRBJ2-1 NA TRBD2 TRBV9
CASSPLGLSQGGDSPLHF TGTGCCAGCAGCCCGCTTGGCCTATCTCAAGGGGGAGATTCACCCCTCCACTTT TRBJ1-6 NA NA TRBV5-4
CASSLDTFLHTEAFF TGTGCCAGCAGCTTAGATACATTCCTCCACACTGAAGCTTTCTTT TRBJ1-1 NA NA TRBV7-9
CASRDRGRDTIYF TGTGCCAGCAGAGACAGGGGACGGGACACCATATATTTT TRBJ1-3 NA TRBD1 TRBV28
CARTRNRDRPSNYGYTF TGTGCCAGGACCAGAAACAGGGATCGACCTTCTAACTATGGCTACACCTTC TRBJ1-2 NA NA TRBV4-2
CASRGRVGELFF TGTGCCAGCCGAGGGAGGGTCGGGGAGCTGTTTTTT TRBJ2-2 NA TRBD2 TRBV7-9
CASSASSRVWDTEAFF TGTGCCAGCAGTGCCTCCAGCAGGGTTTGGGACACTGAAGCTTTCTTT TRBJ1-1 NA NA TRBV27
CASSLELAGAHNEQFF TGTGCCAGCAGCTTGGAACTAGCGGGAGCCCACAATGAGCAGTTCTTC TRBJ2-1 NA TRBD2 TRBV5-8
CASSKSVQTGANVLTF TGTGCCAGCAGCAAATCAGTACAAACTGGGGCCAACGTCCTGACTTTC TRBJ2-6 once NA TRBV21-1
CASSSDTGTTPSRVGYTF TGTGCCAGCAGTTCAGATACAGGGACGACTCCTTCTAGAGTTGGCTACACCTTC TRBJ1-2 NA NA TRBV28
CASSYSNKGSYEQYF TGTGCCAGCAGTTACTCGAATAAGGGGTCCTACGAGCAGTACTTC TRBJ2-7 NA NA TRBV6-5
CASSMTSGSYEQYF TGTGCCAGCAGCATGACTAGCGGTTCCTACGAGCAGTACTTC TRBJ2-7 NA TRBD2 TRBV7-2
CARSFPFWAGNDYGYTF TGTGCCAGAAGCTTTCCGTTTTGGGCAGGGAACGACTATGGCTACACCTTC TRBJ1-2 few NA TRBV5-3
CASSFLTPGGQETQYF TGTGCCAGCAGTTTCTTGACCCCGGGGGGGCAAGAGACCCAGTACTTC TRBJ2-5 NA TRBD2 TRBV28
CASSRRDSWQETQYF TGTGCCAGCTCAAGGCGGGACAGTTGGCAAGAGACCCAGTACTTC TRBJ2-5 NA NA TRBV18
CASSPTGVNEKLFF TGTGCCAGCAGCCCCACAGGGGTGAATGAAAAACTGTTTTTT TRBJ1-4 NA TRBD1 TRBV7-9
CAATGAGQPQHF TGTGCCGCCACAGGGGCAGGACAGCCCCAGCATTTT TRBJ1-5 NA NA TRBV21-1
CALRRDSNTGELFF TGTGCCTTGAGACGGGACAGTAACACCGGGGAGCTGTTTTTT TRBJ2-2 NA TRBD1 TRBV30
CASSQGGNSYEQYF TGTGCCAGCAGCCAAGGAGGGAACTCCTACGAGCAGTACTTC TRBJ2-7 NA NA TRBV4-2
CASSRSPTGELFF TGTGCCAGCAGCCGCAGTCCCACCGGGGAGCTGTTTTTT TRBJ2-2 NA NA TRBV7-3
CASTPSGQGNEKLFF TGCGCCAGCACCCCGTCCGGGCAGGGTAATGAAAAACTGTTTTTT TRBJ1-4 NA NA TRBV5-1
CASRERGEGIYNEQFF TGTGCCAGCAGGGAAAGGGGGGAGGGAATTTACAATGAGCAGTTCTTC TRBJ2-1 NA NA TRBV7-9
CASSTHRGDLTEAFF TGTGCCAGTAGTACCCACAGGGGGGACCTTACTGAAGCTTTCTTT TRBJ1-1 NA TRBD1 TRBV19